A single sample gave rise to the 25 T cell receptor beta chains below, sequenced in a study of cytomegalovirus exposure and HLA in healthy donors. Amplification used 60 Vbeta primers and 13 Jbeta primers. Method: immunoSEQ multiplex PCR; TCRdb's copy keeps in-frame clones and lacks some. The sample has 150,000 to 200,000 clones; about 80% are singletons. The sequenced sample was PBMCs. These receptors were obtained from a woman in her thirties in good health and CMV-seronegative.

The V call is TRBV11-3, the J call TRBJ2-7; 9 positions match TRBD1. The CDR3 is made up of 14 amino acids. V dropped 5 bases and J dropped 5; count of bases not matched to a gene: 7. The germline V gene has CDR1 SGHNT and CDR2 YENEEA. The CDR3 DNA sequence: TGTGCCAGCAGCCCCCAAAGGACAGGGGACGAGCAGTACTTC. This gives the protein CASSPQRTGDEQYF.

This clone came up once. The J gene is TRBJ2-6, the V gene TRBV15; D gene uncertain. The germline CDR1 and CDR2 sequences are LNHNV and YYDKDF (reference sequence). The CDR3 runs to 16 residues. V was clipped by 8 bases and J by 2 bases, with 16 bases between them. Here the CDR3 DNA reads TGTGCCACCGCAGGCACCGTGTCGACTGGGGCCAACGTCCTGACTTTC. Translation: CATAGTVSTGANVLTF.

This chain links TRBV9 with TRBJ2-3; 10 bases match TRBD2. Germline V gene data show CDR1 as SGDLS and CDR2 as YYNGEE. CDR3 length: 16 amino acids. The V segment lost 4 bases and the J segment 7 bases; nucleotides outside the gene matches: 12. The CDR3 loop reads CASSPTPSGSSYTQYF. The CDR3 DNA reads as TGTGCCAGCAGCCCCACCCCTAGCGGGAGTTCGTATACGCAGTATTTT.

The CDR3 DNA reads as TGTGCCAGCAGTGATAGCGTTGTAGCGGGAGTCTACAATGAGCAGTTCTTC. As protein: CASSDSVVAGVYNEQFF. The rearrangement uses TRBV25-1 and TRBJ2-1; 9 bases fit TRBD2. Germline lookup yields CDR1 MGHDK and CDR2 SYGVNS. The CDR3 contains 17 residues. The ends lost 3 bases at V and 3 bases at J; junction bases unmatched: 9.

This clone is a singleton in its sample. This chain connects TRBV10-3 to TRBJ2-7; tentative D call: TRBD2 (5 bases). V lost 6 bases and J 3 bases, leaving 12 bases between the germline ends. The CDR3 totals 13 residues. Looked up from germline, CDR1 is ENHRY and CDR2 is SYGVKD. For the CDR3, the DNA is TGTGCCATCAGAGCCCGGGATAACTACGAGCAGTACTTC. Translation: CAIRARDNYEQYF.

The chain carries TRBV27 and TRBJ2-7, with TRBD1 matching 8 bases. The ends lost 6 bases at V and 6 bases at J; junction bases unmatched: 4. The CDR3 loop spans 12 amino acids. CDR1 and CDR2 (germline): MNHEY, SMNVEV (reference sequence). The CDR3: CASSMTGVEQYF. The CDR3 nucleotides are TGTGCCAGCAGCATGACAGGGGTCGAGCAGTACTTC.

This clone was observed a single time. This chain uses TRBV18 with TRBJ1-5; D is undetermined. The CDR3 is 14 amino acids. Between the trimmed V and J ends, which lost 4 bases and 7 bases, there was a span of 14 bases. Germline values: CDR1 KGHSH, CDR2 LQKENI. The CDR3 DNA reads TGTGCCAGCTCACTGGGAGAGATCCCCCAGCCCCAGCATTTT. Amino acid sequence: CASSLGEIPQPQHF.

This clone occurred a few times. J is TRBJ2-5 and V is TRBV27; D is unresolved. This CDR3 comprises 14 residues. Trimming left V 3 bases short and J 0 bases short, with 8 bases between. Germline V lookup: CDR1 MNHEY, CDR2 SMNVEV (reference sequence). CDR3 sequence: CASSLLGNQETQYF. In DNA form, the CDR3 reads TGTGCCAGCAGTTTGCTAGGAAACCAAGAGACCCAGTACTTC.

V usage is TRBV27 and J usage is TRBJ2-5, with D tentatively TRBD1 (6 bases). The CDR3 has 14 amino acids. The V end lost 3 bases, the J end lost 3 bases, and 11 bases lay between the germline ends. CDR1 and CDR2 (germline): MNHEY, SMNVEV (reference sequence). CDR3 amino acids: CASSFPAGEETQYF. For the CDR3, the DNA is TGTGCCAGCAGTTTCCCGGCAGGGGAAGAGACCCAGTACTTC.

The chain uses TRBV29-1 and TRBJ1-1; 12 nucleotides align to TRBD1. J was trimmed by 5 bases and V by 4 bases; bases with no gene match: 11. The germline V gene encodes CDR1 SQVTM and CDR2 ANQGSEA. This CDR3 is 16 amino acids long. The CDR3 spells CSVGAGTGGIVTEAFF. CDR3 in DNA: TGCAGCGTTGGCGCCGGGACAGGGGGCATCGTGACTGAAGCTTTCTTT.

V gene TRBV29-1 combines with J gene TRBJ1-1, with D uncertain. Looked up from germline, CDR1 is SQVTM and CDR2 is ANQGSEA. The CDR3 covers 14 residues. V shed 6 bases and J shed 0 bases, with 14 bases lying between them. CDR3 sequence (DNA): TGCAGCGTCCCCCGTCCAGGTTTGAACACTGAAGCTTTCTTT. Protein sequence: CSVPRPGLNTEAFF.

The genes are TRBV21-1 and TRBJ2-7; the DNA was not used to check the table's D call, TRBD2. TRBV21-1 is listed as a pseudogene. This CDR3 has 18 amino acids. The CDR3 here is CASSKRGLAGGLYYEQYF. The DNA of the CDR3 is TGTGCCAGCAGCAAAAGGGGACTAGCGGGAGGGCTTTACTACGAGCAGTACTTC.

This chain joins TRBV6-1 and TRBJ1-2; D not certain. The CDR3 loop spans 13 amino acids. Trimming stripped 1 base from V and 6 bases from J, with 9 bases between. CDR1 is MNHNS, CDR2 SASEGT, per germline. Here the CDR3 DNA reads TGTGCCAGCAGTGAAGACGGAGAGGATGGCTACACCTTC. Translating gives CASSEDGEDGYTF.

The rearrangement joins TRBV11-2 to TRBJ2-1, with 8 bases matching TRBD2. CDR1 SGHAT and CDR2 FQNNGV come from the germline V gene. This CDR3 region has 15 residues. The V and J ends lost 2 bases and 2 bases, in that order; junction bases with no gene match: 2. The CDR3 nucleotides are TGTGCCAGCAGCTTAATGCGGGGGGCCTACAATGAGCAGTTCTTC. Protein: CASSLMRGAYNEQFF. Full variable domain (outside the CDR3, taken from reference TRBV11-2 and TRBJ2-1): EAGVAQSPRYKIIEKRQSVAFWCNPISGHATLYWYQQILGQGPKLLIQFQNNGVVDDSQLPKDRFSAERLKGVDSTLKIQPAKLEDSAVYLCASSLMRGAYNEQFFGPGTRLTVL.

The sample holds one count of this clone. The genes are TRBV30 and TRBJ2-1, with a tentative D call TRBD2 (5 bases). Germline values: CDR1 GTSNPN, CDR2 SVGIG (reference sequence). The CDR3 runs 14 residues. V was pared by 4 bases and J by 7 bases, with 17 bases between. The CDR3 sequence is CAWKASWEHNEQFF. CDR3 in DNA: TGTGCCTGGAAGGCATCTTGGGAGCATAATGAGCAGTTCTTC.

This clone was seen just once. The J gene is TRBJ1-6, the V gene TRBV10-2; 7 bases agree with TRBD1. This CDR3 is 13 amino acids long. Germline lookup yields CDR1 WSHSY and CDR2 SAAADI. J lost 10 bases, V lost 7 bases, and 7 bases had no gene match. The chain's CDR3 is CASKPTGNSPLHF. The CDR3 nucleotides read TGCGCCAGCAAGCCGACAGGGAACTCACCCCTCCACTTT.

This clone came up once. The chain links TRBV2 to TRBJ2-5, with 9 bases aligning to TRBD2. CDR3 length: 16 residues. The J segment lost 3 bases and the V segment lost 4 bases, leaving 9 bases of the junction unmatched. Germline assignment: CDR1 SNHLY and CDR2 FYNNEI. The CDR3 reads CASSATGLALKETQYF. The CDR3 DNA reads TGTGCCAGCAGTGCTACGGGACTAGCCCTCAAAGAGACCCAGTACTTC. The full variable domain, in which reference TRBV2 and TRBJ2-5 provide the parts outside the CDR3, is EPEVTQTPSHQVTQMGQEVILRCVPISNHLYFYWYRQILGQKVEFLVSFYNNEISEKSEIFDDQFSVERPDGSNFTLKIRSTKLEDSAMYFCASSATGLALKETQYFGPGTRLLVL.

The CDR3 nucleotides read TGTGCCAGCAGTAGTACAGGGGTCGACGCAGATACGCAGTATTTT. This codes for CASSSTGVDADTQYF. The rearrangement uses TRBV6-6 and TRBJ2-3, with 7 bases aligning to TRBD1. Germline loops: CDR1 MNHNY, CDR2 SVGAGI (reference sequence). This CDR3 has 15 residues. Trimming removed 5 bases from V and 4 bases from J; junction bases left unmatched: 9.

The chain carries TRBV5-1 and TRBJ2-1; 9 nucleotides align to TRBD2. Germline V CDR1 and CDR2: SGHRS, YFSETQ. The CDR3 extends over 20 amino acids. V was clipped by 4 bases and J by 7 bases; unmatched bases: 24. The CDR3 sequence is CASSRRGQTYGPAGGNEQFF. CDR3 sequence (DNA): TGCGCCAGCAGCAGGAGGGGACAGACCTACGGACCAGCGGGAGGTAATGAGCAGTTCTTC.

The chain is built from TRBV7-9 and TRBJ2-1; 8 bases fit TRBD1. The V segment lost 5 bases and the J segment 9 bases; nucleotides outside the gene matches: 6. Germline lookup yields CDR1 SEHNR and CDR2 FQNEAQ (reference sequence). The length of the CDR3 is 13 residues. The CDR3 protein is CASSPRGRGEQFF. CDR3 nucleotides: TGTGCCAGCAGCCCCAGGGGGCGCGGTGAGCAGTTCTTC.

The chain links TRBV7-9 to TRBJ2-3, with 9 bases fitting TRBD1. Germline loops: CDR1 SEHNR, CDR2 FQNEAQ (reference sequence). CDR3 length: 18 amino acids. V was clipped by 5 bases and J by 6 bases; unmatched bases: 18. This chain's CDR3 is CASSRGTGTGIRVDTQYF. Here the CDR3 DNA reads TGTGCCAGCAGCCGGGGTACCGGGACAGGGATCCGGGTTGATACGCAGTATTTT.

The chain has TRBV27 and TRBJ2-5; 8 bases fit TRBD2. Germline V gene lookup returns CDR1 MNHEY and CDR2 SMNVEV (reference sequence). There are 17 residues in the CDR3. V lost 6 bases and J lost 2; bases outside the gene matches: 14. The CDR3 sequence: CASRRDTSGSPQETQYF. CDR3 nucleotide sequence: TGTGCCAGCAGGAGGGATACTAGCGGTTCTCCTCAAGAGACCCAGTACTTC.

The rearrangement links TRBV5-1 to TRBJ2-2; TRBD1 might be the D (5 bases). Germline CDR1 and CDR2: SGHRS and YFSETQ. The V end was cut by 3 bases, the J end by 1 base, with 7 bases between. The CDR3 is 14 residues long. The CDR3, as DNA: TGCGCCAGCAGCTCCGGACAGAACACCGGGGAGCTGTTTTTT. Protein product: CASSSGQNTGELFF.

The chain links TRBV4-1 to TRBJ1-1; tentative D call: TRBD1 (6 bases). The germline V and J ends were trimmed by 1 base and 2 bases, with 32 bases remaining between them. Germline V gene lookup returns CDR1 MGHRA and CDR2 YSYEKL. The CDR3 spans 22 residues. CDR3 sequence: CASSQAYPVNINNGTPNTEAFF. The CDR3 region has the DNA TGCGCCAGCAGCCAAGCCTACCCCGTCAATATAAATAACGGGACACCAAACACTGAAGCTTTCTTT.

This clone was detected only a few times. The chain combines TRBV5-1 with TRBJ2-3; unclear D gene. Germline V gene data show CDR1 as SGHRS and CDR2 as YFSETQ. The CDR3 has 14 residues. Trimming left V 0 bases short and J 3 bases short, with 8 bases between. The CDR3 loop is CASSLGRDTDTQYF. The CDR3 DNA is TGCGCCAGCAGCTTGGGGAGAGATACAGATACGCAGTATTTT.